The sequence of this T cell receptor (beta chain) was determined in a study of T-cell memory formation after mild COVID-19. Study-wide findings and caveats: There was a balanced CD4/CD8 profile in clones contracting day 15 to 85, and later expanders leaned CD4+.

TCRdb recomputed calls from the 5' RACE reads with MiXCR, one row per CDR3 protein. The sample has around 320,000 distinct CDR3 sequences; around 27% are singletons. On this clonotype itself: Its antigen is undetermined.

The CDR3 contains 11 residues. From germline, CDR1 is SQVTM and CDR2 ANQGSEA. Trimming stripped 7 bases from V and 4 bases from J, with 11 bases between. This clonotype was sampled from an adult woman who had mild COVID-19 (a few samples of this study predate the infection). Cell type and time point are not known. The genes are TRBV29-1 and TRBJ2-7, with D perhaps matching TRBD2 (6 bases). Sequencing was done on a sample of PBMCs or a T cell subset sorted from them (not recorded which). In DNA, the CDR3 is TGCAGCGGGGCAGGGAGGTACGAGCAGTACTTC. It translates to CSGAGRYEQYF.